The 6 T cell receptor beta chains presented below share a single source sample, sequenced in a study of CD4 T cells in relation to SARS-CoV-2 and coronaviruses. Before the COVID-19 pandemic, during about 2011-2019, CD4+ T cells were taken from unexposed donors. Profiled with immunoSEQ multiplex PCR; TCRdb holds only in-frame clones, not every one. The data hold approximately 64,000 clones, with about 95% observed a single time. Source material: naive CD4+ T cells from PBMCs. Subset specified: naive CD4+ T cells isolated by negative enrichment. The receptors originated from a human donor in good health.

V and J are TRBV4-1 and TRBJ1-4, with TRBD1 identical over 10 bases. With 2 bases clipped from V and 5 bases from J, the junction kept 2 bases outside the gene matches. The CDR3 is 15 amino acids. Per germline, CDR1 MGHRA and CDR2 YSYEKL. In nucleotides, the CDR3 is TGCGCCAGCAGCCAATTGGGACAGGGGAATGAAAAACTGTTTTTT. Translating gives CASSQLGQGNEKLFF.

The rearrangement uses TRBV11-2 and TRBJ2-5; 7 bases match TRBD2. This CDR3 contains 16 residues. Germline V gives CDR1 SGHAT, CDR2 FQNNGV. Trimming cost V 3 bases and J 5 bases; bases outside gene matches: 12. The CDR3 sequence is CASSFPGGRALETQYF. The CDR3 DNA reads TGTGCCAGCAGCTTCCCCGGAGGGAGGGCCTTGGAGACCCAGTACTTC.

The DNA of the CDR3 is TGTGCCAGCTCACCTCTCCAGAGCTCCTACGAGCAGTACTTC. Translating gives CASSPLQSSYEQYF. The genes are TRBV18 and TRBJ2-7; unclear D gene. The CDR3 extends over 14 amino acids. The V gene's germline CDR1 is KGHSH and CDR2 LQKENI. V shed 3 bases and J shed 0 bases, with 9 bases lying between them.

The V call is TRBV5-1, the J call TRBJ2-1; the D gene is possibly TRBD2 (6 bases). The V end lost 1 base, the J end lost 7 bases, and 15 bases lay between the germline ends. Germline-derived CDR1 and CDR2 are SGHRS and YFSETQ. The CDR3 covers 15 residues. The CDR3 DNA follows: TGCGCCAGCAGCTTGTATTTTGGGGGGAATAATGAGCAGTTCTTC. It specifies CASSLYFGGNNEQFF.

The chain carries TRBV7-2 and TRBJ2-1, with D possibly being TRBD2 (6 bases). V lost 4 bases and J lost 0, with 13 bases in between. The length of the CDR3 is 16 residues. Germline CDR1 is SGHTA and CDR2 is FQGNSA. This chain's CDR3 is CASSSGRRVSYNEQFF. Here the CDR3 DNA reads TGTGCCAGCAGCTCAGGTAGGAGGGTCTCCTACAATGAGCAGTTCTTC.

This chain connects TRBV4-2 to TRBJ2-7, with 7 bases fitting TRBD1. V shed 8 bases and J 4 bases; nucleotides not matched to a gene: 11. The CDR3 has 14 residues. Per the germline V gene, CDR1 is LGHNA and CDR2 is YNFKEQ. The CDR3 DNA sequence: TGTGCCAGCGGGGAAGAACAGGGGTTATACGAGCAGTACTTC. Translated, it gives CASGEEQGLYEQYF.